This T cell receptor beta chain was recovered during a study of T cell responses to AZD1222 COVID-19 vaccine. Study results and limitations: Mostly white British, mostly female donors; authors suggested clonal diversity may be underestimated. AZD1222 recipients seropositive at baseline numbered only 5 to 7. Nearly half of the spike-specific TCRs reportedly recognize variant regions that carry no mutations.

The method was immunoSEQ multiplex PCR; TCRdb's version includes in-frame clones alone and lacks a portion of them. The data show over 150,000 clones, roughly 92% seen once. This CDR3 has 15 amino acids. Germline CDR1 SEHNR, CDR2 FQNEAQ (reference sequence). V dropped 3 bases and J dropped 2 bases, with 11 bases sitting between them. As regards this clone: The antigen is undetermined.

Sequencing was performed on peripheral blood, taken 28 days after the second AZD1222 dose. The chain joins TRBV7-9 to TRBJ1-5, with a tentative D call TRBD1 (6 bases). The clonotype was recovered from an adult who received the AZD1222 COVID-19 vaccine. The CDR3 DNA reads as TGTGCCAGCAGCTTCGCAGGGGAAGGCAATCAGCCCCAGCATTTT. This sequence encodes CASSFAGEGNQPQHF.